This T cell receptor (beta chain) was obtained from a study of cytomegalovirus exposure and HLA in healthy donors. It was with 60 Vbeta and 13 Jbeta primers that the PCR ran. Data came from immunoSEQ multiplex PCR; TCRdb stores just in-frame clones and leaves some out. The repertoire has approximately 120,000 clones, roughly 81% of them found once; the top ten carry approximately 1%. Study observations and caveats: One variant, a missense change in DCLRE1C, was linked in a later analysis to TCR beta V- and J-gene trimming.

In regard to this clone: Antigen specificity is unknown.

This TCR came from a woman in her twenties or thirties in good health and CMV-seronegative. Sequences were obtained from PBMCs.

CDR3 in amino acids: CASSSTGNGYGYTF. The CDR3, as DNA: TGTGCCAGCAGCTCGACAGGGAACGGCTATGGCTACACCTTC. This chain connects TRBV11-3 to TRBJ1-2; 7 bases map to TRBD1. The V gene's germline CDR1 is SGHNT and CDR2 YENEEA. CDR3 length: 14 amino acids. Germline trimming cut 4 bases from V and 4 bases from J; bases unmatched to any gene: 6.